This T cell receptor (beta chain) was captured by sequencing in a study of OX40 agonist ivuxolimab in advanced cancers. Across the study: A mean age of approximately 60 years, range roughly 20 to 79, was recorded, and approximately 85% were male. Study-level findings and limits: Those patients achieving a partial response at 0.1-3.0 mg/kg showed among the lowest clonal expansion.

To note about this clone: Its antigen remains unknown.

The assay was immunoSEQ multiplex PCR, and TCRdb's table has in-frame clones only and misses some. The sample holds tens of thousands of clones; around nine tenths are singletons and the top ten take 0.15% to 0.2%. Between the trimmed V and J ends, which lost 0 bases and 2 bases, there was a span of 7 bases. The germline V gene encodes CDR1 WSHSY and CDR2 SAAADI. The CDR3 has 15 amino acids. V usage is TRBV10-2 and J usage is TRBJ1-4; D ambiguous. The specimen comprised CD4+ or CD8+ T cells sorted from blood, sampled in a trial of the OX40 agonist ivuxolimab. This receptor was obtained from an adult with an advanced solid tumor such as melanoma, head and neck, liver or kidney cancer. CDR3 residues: CASSESTATNEKLFF. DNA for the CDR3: TGCGCCAGCAGTGAGTCGACTGCCACTAATGAAAAACTGTTTTTT.